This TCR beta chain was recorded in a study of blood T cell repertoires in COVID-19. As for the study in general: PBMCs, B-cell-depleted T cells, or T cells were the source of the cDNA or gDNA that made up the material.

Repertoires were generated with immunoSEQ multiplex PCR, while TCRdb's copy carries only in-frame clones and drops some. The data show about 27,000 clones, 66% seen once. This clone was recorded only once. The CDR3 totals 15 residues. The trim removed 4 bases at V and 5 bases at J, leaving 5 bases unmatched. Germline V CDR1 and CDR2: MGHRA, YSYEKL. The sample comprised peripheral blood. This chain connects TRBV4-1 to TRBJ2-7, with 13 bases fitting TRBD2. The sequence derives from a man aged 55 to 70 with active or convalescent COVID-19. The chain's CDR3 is CASSLTSGRANEQYF. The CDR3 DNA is TGCGCCAGCAGCCTAACTAGCGGGAGGGCTAACGAGCAGTACTTC.